This T cell receptor beta chain is from a study of memory CD4+ T cells and cytomegalovirus serostatus (dated by TCRdb to between 2018 and 2020). Study-level background: The roughly 35 healthy Belgian adults in the cohort included 9 who were CMV seropositive and some 25 who were CMV seronegative. The study sequenced CD4+ memory TCRbeta repertoires of a Belgian cohort with known cytomegalovirus serostatus to replicate a published TCR-based CMV serostatus classifier.

What the work shows at the level of the full study, not this receptor alone: The results were interpreted as suggesting that the CMV-associated TCR signature is mostly present in the CD4+ memory repertoire. For CMV serostatus prediction, a median bootstrapped AUC of about 0.95 was reached with the original framework, and a median bootstrapped AUC of roughly 0.92 was reached with a US-trained random forest. A median bootstrapped AUC of 0.95 with a 95% CI of 0.76-1.00 was achieved on the Belgian cohort by the original-framework classifier. Unlike the original study, which covered naive and memory CD4+ and CD8+ populations, the Belgian study sequenced only CD4+CD45RO+ memory cells. Among the approximately 160 previously reported CMV-associated TCRbeta sequences, 65 to 85 showed up in the CD4+ memory repertoires, with each one found in between one and five individuals.

Based on the germline V gene, the CDR1 and CDR2 sequences are SGHRS and YFSETQ. V is clipped by 5 bases and J by 3 bases, and the sequence between their germline boundaries is 11 bases long. Including cysteine and phenylalanine, the CDR3 has 13 amino acids. Only the CDR3 portion is preserved as DNA: 39 bases, with reading frame beginning at the first base. Single viable CD3+CD4+CD8-CD45RO+ cells were sorted as memory CD4+ T cells on a FACSAria II. To determine CMV serostatus, a Roche Elecsys assay was used that detects serum IgG against CMV pp150, pp28, p38 and p52. After thawing, total CD4+ T cells were enriched by positive selection with CD4 magnetic microbeads. Samples originated from another study that specifically interrogated the CD4+ T cell memory repertoire. Peripheral blood mononuclear cells were isolated and cryopreserved following standard operating procedures; serum was stored at -80 °C. Staining used CD3-PerCP (BW264/56), CD4-APC (RPA-T4), CD45RO-PE (UCHT1) and CD8-Pacific Orange (3B5) antibodies, with Sytox blue excluding non-viable cells.

Regarding this clone: Its target antigen remains unknown. Per-base qualities were not stored, and no clone one base away is much larger.

The Quick-DNA Microprep Kit was used to extract genomic DNA from the sorted cells. TCRbeta DNA was amplified with the immunoSEQ hsTCRbeta kit following the manufacturer's protocol. An Illumina MiSeq instrument was used to sequence the TCRbeta libraries. The authors processed their data as follows. After out-of-frame sequences were removed, 2 million to 2.5 million distinct TCRbeta sequences remained, averaging around 67,000 per individual. Two values were used to score each individual: the count of about 150 previously reported CMV-associated TCRbeta sequences and the total count of productive distinct TCRbeta sequences. A beta-binomial model was reimplemented in Python, and scikit-learn random forests with default parameters were trained on data from the US cohort. On the Belgian cohort, classifier performance was reported as the median AUC, along with percentile confidence intervals, across 10,000 bootstrap iterations. What TCRdb holds here is the immuneACCESS table cut down to in-frame rearrangements. Part of the clones is not present; checked against another copy, under half of the missing clones reflect an unresolved V gene, and the others are unexplained. The V and J calls and clone size come from that table; D and trimming were worked out from the DNA. Here the sample has approximately 46,000 clones; around three quarters occur a single time. Clones ranked in the top ten supply approximately 1.2% of the sample.

Rearrangement joined TRBV5-1 to TRBJ1-2; the D segment could be TRBD1, given 6 matching bases. The TCR was taken from an adult in good health and CMV-seronegative. What was sequenced was memory CD4+ T cells from blood. The nucleotides read TGCGCCAGCAGTCAGACAGGTGACTATGGCTACACCTTC. This translates into CASSQTGDYGYTF.